This T cell receptor (beta chain) emerged from a study of blood T cell repertoires in COVID-19. Generated by immunoSEQ multiplex PCR, the TCRdb table keeps only in-frame clones and is missing some. This table holds some 190,000 clones, roughly 81% found once. Germline-derived CDR1 and CDR2 are SNHLY and FYNNEI. Trimming took 3 bases from V and 10 from J, leaving 13 bases between them. The CDR3 length is 14 residues. It was during active infection that Seattle patients were enrolled and then longitudinally followed. The sequenced sample consisted of peripheral blood. This clonotype was obtained from a woman in her thirties or forties with COVID-19, enrolled during active disease. The chain employs TRBV2 and TRBJ1-6; TRBD1 might be the D (6 bases). CDR3 in amino acids: CASSEVGRGSPLHF. In DNA form, the CDR3 reads TGTGCCAGCAGTGAGGTCGGGAGGGGGTCACCCCTCCACTTT.